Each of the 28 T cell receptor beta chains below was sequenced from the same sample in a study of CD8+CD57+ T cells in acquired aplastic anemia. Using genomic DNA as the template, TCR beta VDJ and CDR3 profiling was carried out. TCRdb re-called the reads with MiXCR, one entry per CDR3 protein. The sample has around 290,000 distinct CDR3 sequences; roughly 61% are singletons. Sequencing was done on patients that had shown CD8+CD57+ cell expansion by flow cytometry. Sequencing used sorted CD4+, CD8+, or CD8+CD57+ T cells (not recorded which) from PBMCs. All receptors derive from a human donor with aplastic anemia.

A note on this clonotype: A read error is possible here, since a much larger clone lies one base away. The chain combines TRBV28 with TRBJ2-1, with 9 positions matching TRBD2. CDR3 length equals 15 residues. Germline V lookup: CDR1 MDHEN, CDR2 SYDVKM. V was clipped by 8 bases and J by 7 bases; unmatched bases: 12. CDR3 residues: CASAIGGLAINEQFF. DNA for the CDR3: TGTGCCAGCGCTATAGGGGGACTAGCCATAAATGAGCAGTTCTTC.

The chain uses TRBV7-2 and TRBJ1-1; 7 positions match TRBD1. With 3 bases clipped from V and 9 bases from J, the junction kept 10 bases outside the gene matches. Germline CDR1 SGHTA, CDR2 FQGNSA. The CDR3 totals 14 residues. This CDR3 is CASSFGGGDSQAFF. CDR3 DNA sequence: TGTGCCAGCAGCTTTGGGGGAGGGGACAGCCAAGCTTTCTTT.

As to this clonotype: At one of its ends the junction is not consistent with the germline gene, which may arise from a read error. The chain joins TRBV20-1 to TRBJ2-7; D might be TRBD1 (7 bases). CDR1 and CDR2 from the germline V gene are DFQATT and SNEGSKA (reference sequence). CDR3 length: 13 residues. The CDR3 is CSASDRASYEQYF. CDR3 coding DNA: TGCAGCGCTAGCGACAGGGCTTCCTACGAGCAGTACTTC.

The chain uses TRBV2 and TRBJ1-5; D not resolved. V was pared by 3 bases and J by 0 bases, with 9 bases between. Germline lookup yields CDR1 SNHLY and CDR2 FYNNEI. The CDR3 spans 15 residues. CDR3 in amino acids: CASSDSNYSNQPQHF. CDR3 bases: TGTGCCAGCAGTGACAGCAATTATAGCAATCAGCCCCAGCATTTT.

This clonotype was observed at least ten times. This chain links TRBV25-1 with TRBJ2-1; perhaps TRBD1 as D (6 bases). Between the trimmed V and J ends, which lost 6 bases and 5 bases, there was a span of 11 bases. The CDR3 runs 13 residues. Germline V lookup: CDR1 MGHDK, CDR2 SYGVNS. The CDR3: CASRETGHNEQFF. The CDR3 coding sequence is TGTGCCAGCAGGGAGACAGGACACAATGAGCAGTTCTTC.

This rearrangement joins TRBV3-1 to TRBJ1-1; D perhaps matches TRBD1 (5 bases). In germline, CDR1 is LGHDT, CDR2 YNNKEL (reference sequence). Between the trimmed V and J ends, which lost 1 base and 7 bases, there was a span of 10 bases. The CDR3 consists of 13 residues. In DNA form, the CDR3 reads TGTGCCAGCAGCCAAGTTGGGGGAGTTGAAGCTTTCTTT. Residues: CASSQVGGVEAFF. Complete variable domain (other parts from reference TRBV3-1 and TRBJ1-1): DTAVSQTPKYLVTQMGNDKSIKCEQNLGHDTMYWYKQDSKKFLKIMFSYNNKELIINETVPNRFSPKSPDKAHLNLHINSLELGDSAVYFCASSQVGGVEAFFGQGTRLTVV.

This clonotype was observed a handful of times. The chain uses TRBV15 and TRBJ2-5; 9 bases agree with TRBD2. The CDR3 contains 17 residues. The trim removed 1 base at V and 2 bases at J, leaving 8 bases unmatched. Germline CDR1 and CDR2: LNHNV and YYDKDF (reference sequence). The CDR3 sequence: CATSRGAGGGTQETQYF. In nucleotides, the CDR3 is TGTGCCACCAGCAGAGGGGCGGGGGGGGGAACACAAGAGACCCAGTACTTC.

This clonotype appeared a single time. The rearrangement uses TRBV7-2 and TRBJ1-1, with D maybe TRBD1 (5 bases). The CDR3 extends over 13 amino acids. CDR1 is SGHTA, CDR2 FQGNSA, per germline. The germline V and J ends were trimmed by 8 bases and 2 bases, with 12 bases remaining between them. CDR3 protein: CASGRDGNTEAFF. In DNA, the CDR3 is TGTGCCAGCGGCCGGGACGGTAACACTGAAGCTTTCTTT.

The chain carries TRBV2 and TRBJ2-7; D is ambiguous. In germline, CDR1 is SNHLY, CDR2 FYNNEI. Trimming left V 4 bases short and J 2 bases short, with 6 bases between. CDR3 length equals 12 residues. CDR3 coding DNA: TGTGCCAGCAGTGCCGCAACCTACGAGCAGTACTTC. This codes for CASSAATYEQYF.

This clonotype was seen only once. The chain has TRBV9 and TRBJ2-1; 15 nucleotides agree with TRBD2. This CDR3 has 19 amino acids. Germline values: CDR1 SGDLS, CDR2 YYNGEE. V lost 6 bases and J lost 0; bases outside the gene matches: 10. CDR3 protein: CASTPRGLAGGSSYNEQFF. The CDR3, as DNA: TGTGCCAGCACCCCTAGGGGACTAGCGGGGGGCAGCTCCTACAATGAGCAGTTCTTC.

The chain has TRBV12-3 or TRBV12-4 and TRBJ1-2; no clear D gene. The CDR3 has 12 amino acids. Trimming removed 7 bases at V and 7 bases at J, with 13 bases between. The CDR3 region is CASTISVGGYTF. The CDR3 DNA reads TGTGCCAGCACCATCTCGGTCGGTGGCTACACCTTC.

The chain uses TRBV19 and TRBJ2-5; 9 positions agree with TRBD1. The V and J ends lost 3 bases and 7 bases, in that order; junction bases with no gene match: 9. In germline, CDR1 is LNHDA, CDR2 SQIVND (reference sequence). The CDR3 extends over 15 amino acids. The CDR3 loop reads CASSIVGQGFGTQYF. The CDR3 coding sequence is TGTGCCAGTAGTATTGTCGGACAGGGGTTCGGGACCCAGTACTTC.

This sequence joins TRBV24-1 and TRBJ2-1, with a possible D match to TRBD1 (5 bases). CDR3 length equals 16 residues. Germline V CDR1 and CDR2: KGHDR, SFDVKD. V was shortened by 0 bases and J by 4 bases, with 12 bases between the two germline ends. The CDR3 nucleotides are TGTGCCACCAGTGATTTGCCAGGGAAGGCGTACAATGAGCAGTTCTTC. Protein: CATSDLPGKAYNEQFF.

CDR3 bases: TGTGCCAGCTCAGGCTCGCTCTACGAGCAGTACTTC. Translation gives CASSGSLYEQYF. This chain connects TRBV12-3 or TRBV12-4 to TRBJ2-7; D gene uncertain. V was cut by 8 bases and J by 3 bases, with 11 bases left in between. This CDR3 comprises 12 residues.

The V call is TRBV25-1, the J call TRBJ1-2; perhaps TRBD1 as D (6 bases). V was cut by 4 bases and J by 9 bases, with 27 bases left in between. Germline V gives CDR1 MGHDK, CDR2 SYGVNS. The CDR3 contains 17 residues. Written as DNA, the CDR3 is TGTGCCAGCAGTGCTCTAGGGGGGCGGACCACAATCGGTAGCTACACCTTC. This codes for CASSALGGRTTIGSYTF.

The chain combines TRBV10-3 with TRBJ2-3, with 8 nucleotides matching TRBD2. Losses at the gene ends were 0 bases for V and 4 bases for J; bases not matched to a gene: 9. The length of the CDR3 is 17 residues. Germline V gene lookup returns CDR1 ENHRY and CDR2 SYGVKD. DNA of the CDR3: TGTGCCATCAGTGAGTCTGCGGGAGGAGGAAGAGCAGATACGCAGTATTTT. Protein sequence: CAISESAGGGRADTQYF.

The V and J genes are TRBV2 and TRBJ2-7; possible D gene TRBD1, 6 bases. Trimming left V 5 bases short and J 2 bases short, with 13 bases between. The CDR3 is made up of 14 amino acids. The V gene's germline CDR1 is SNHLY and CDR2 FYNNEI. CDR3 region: CASSQGTGTYEQYF. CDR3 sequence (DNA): TGTGCCAGCAGTCAAGGTACAGGGACCTACGAGCAGTACTTC. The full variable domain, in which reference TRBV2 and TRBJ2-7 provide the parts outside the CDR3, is EPEVTQTPSHQVTQMGQEVILRCVPISNHLYFYWYRQILGQKVEFLVSFYNNEISEKSEIFDDQFSVERPDGSNFTLKIRSTKLEDSAMYFCASSQGTGTYEQYFGPGTRLTVT.

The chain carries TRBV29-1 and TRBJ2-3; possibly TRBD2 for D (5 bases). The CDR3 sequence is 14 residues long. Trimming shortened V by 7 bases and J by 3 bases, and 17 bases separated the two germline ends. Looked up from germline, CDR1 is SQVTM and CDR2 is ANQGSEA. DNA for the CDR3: TGCAGCGGGAGCGGTGGCCGGACGACAGATACGCAGTATTTT. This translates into CSGSGGRTTDTQYF.

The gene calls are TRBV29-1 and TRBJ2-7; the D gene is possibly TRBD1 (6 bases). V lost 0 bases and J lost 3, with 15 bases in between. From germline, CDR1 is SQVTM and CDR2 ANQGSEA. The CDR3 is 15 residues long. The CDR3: CSVEEARGSSYEQYF. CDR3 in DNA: TGCAGCGTTGAAGAAGCCAGGGGCTCCAGCTACGAGCAGTACTTC.

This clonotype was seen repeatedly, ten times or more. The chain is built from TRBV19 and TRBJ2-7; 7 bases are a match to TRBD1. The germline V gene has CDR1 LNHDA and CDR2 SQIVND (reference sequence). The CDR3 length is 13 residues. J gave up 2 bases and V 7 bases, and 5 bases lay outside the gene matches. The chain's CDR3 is CASTLTGAYEQYF. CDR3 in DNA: TGTGCCAGTACCTTAACAGGGGCCTACGAGCAGTACTTC.

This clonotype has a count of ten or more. CDR3 residues: CASSSHLAGVVEQYF. Here the CDR3 DNA reads TGTGCCAGCAGTTCCCATTTAGCGGGAGTGGTCGAGCAGTACTTC. This rearrangement joins TRBV27 to TRBJ2-7; the match to TRBD2 covers 9 bases. The CDR3 is made up of 15 amino acids. CDR1 is MNHEY, CDR2 SMNVEV, per germline (reference sequence). V was clipped by 4 bases and J by 6 bases; unmatched bases: 10.

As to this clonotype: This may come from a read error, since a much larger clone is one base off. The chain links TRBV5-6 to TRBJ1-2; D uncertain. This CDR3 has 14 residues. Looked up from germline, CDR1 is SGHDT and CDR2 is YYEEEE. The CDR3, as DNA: TGTGCCAGCAGCCCGGGCAGCCCTAACTATGGCTGCACCTTC. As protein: CASSPGSPNYGCTF.

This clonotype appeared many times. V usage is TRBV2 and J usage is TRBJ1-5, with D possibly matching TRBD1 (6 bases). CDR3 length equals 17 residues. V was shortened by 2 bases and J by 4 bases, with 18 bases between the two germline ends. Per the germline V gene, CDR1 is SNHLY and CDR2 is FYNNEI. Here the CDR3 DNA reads TGTGCCAGCAGTGAACGATACGTAGGACAGATGAATCAGCCCCAGCATTTT. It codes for CASSERYVGQMNQPQHF.

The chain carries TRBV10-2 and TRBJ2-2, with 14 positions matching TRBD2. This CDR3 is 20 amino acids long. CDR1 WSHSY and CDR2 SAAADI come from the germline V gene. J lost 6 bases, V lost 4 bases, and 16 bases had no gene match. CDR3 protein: CASSVPRTSGGQGVAGELFF. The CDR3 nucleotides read TGCGCCAGCAGTGTGCCAAGGACTAGCGGGGGGCAGGGAGTCGCCGGGGAGCTGTTTTTT.

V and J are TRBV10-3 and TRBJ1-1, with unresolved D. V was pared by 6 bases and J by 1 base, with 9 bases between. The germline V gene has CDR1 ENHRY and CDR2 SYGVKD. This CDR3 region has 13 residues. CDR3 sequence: CAIREAQNTEAFF. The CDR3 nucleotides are TGTGCCATCAGGGAGGCACAGAACACTGAAGCTTTCTTT.

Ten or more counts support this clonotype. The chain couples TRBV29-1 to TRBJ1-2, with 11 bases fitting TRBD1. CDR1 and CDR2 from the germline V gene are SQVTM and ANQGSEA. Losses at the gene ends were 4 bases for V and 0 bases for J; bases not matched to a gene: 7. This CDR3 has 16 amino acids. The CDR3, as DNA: TGCAGCGTTGGGGACAGGGGGAGGATAGCTAACTATGGCTACACCTTC. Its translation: CSVGDRGRIANYGYTF.

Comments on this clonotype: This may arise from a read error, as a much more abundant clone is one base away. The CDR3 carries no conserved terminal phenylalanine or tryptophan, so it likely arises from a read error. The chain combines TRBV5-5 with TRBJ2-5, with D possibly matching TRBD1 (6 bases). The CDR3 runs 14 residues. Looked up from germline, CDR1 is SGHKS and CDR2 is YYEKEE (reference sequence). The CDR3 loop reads CASSLTGEQETQYS. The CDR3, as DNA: TGCGCCAGCAGCTTGACAGGAGAACAAGAGACCCAGTACTCC.

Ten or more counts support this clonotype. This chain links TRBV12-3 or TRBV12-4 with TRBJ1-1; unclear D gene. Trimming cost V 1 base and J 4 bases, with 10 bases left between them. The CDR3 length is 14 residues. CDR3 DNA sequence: TGTGCCAGCAGTTTAGACCTCCAGAGCACTGAAGCTTTCTTT. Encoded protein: CASSLDLQSTEAFF.